The 27 T cell receptor beta chains reported below all come from one sample, sequenced in a study of blood T cell repertoires in COVID-19. Produced via immunoSEQ multiplex PCR; TCRdb's table is partial and in-frame only. In the table there are 85,000 to 130,000 clones, about 86% of which are singletons. The source material was PBMCs or T cells enriched from blood (not recorded which). The receptors stem from a woman between 50 and 59 years old who had recovered from COVID-19.

The rearrangement links TRBV24-1 to TRBJ2-1; 11 bases match TRBD1. The CDR3 loop spans 15 amino acids. After removal of 4 bases from V and 6 bases from J, the junction contained 4 bases not matched to a gene. Germline CDR1 is KGHDR and CDR2 is SFDVKD. CDR3 coding DNA: TGTGCCACCAGTGACCGAGGGACAGGGGGCAATGAGCAGTTCTTC. This translates into CATSDRGTGGNEQFF.

In DNA form, the CDR3 reads TGTGCCAGCAGCCGATCGGACAGCTGGACCAATGAGCAGTTCTTC. This translates into CASSRSDSWTNEQFF. The V gene is TRBV11-2, the J gene TRBJ2-1, with D possibly matching TRBD1 (6 bases). The CDR3 runs 15 residues. CDR1 and CDR2 (germline): SGHAT, FQNNGV. V lost 5 bases and J lost 6, with 17 bases in between. The whole variable domain, filled in from reference TRBV11-2 and TRBJ2-1, reads EAGVAQSPRYKIIEKRQSVAFWCNPISGHATLYWYQQILGQGPKLLIQFQNNGVVDDSQLPKDRFSAERLKGVDSTLKIQPAKLEDSAVYLCASSRSDSWTNEQFFGPGTRLTVL.

The chain links TRBV21-1 to TRBJ1-2; the table's D call, TRBD1, was not checked against the DNA. TRBV21-1 is described as a pseudogene. CDR3 length: 16 amino acids. In DNA form, the CDR3 reads TGTGCCAGCAGCCAGGACAGGGGGGGACCTAACTATGGCTACACCTTC. Its translation is CASSQDRGGPNYGYTF.

The rearrangement uses TRBV30 and TRBJ2-2; a weak D match, TRBD2 (6 bases). The CDR3 consists of 16 residues. V was cut by 3 bases and J by 3 bases, with 17 bases left in between. CDR1 and CDR2 (germline): GTSNPN, SVGIG (reference sequence). DNA of the CDR3: TGTGCCTGGAGGGGTACGGGAGCCACACACACCGGGGAGCTGTTTTTT. Its translation is CAWRGTGATHTGELFF.

V is TRBV15 and J is TRBJ1-1; no firm D call. The ends were cut back, 1 base at V and 2 bases at J, with 8 bases in the middle. In germline, CDR1 is LNHNV, CDR2 YYDKDF (reference sequence). The CDR3 is 14 residues long. CDR3 sequence: CATSRVTENTEAFF. As DNA, the CDR3 is TGTGCCACCAGCAGAGTCACAGAAAACACTGAAGCTTTCTTT.

The CDR3 DNA follows: TGCAGCGTTTTTGGACAGTATGGCTACACCTTC. It encodes CSVFGQYGYTF. This rearrangement joins TRBV29-1 to TRBJ1-2; D perhaps matches TRBD1 (6 bases). The germline V and J ends were trimmed by 5 bases and 5 bases, with 9 bases remaining between them. Germline CDR1 and CDR2: SQVTM and ANQGSEA. The CDR3 is 11 residues long.

At least ten counts were recorded for this clone. The chain joins TRBV4-1 to TRBJ1-5; 7 positions match TRBD1. Trimming cost V 0 bases and J 1 base; bases outside gene matches: 6. Germline V gene data show CDR1 as MGHRA and CDR2 as YSYEKL. The CDR3 contains 17 residues. CDR3 nucleotides: TGCGCCAGCAGCCAAGACTTGGAGGGGGCAAGCAATCAGCCCCAGCATTTT. Translating it yields CASSQDLEGASNQPQHF.

CDR3 in DNA: TGTGCCTGGGACTCAACCGGGACAGAGAAATACTATGGCTACACCTTC. This codes for CAWDSTGTEKYYGYTF. The rearrangement links TRBV30 to TRBJ1-2, with 7 bases aligning to TRBD1. The V gene end was trimmed by 5 bases and the J gene end by 3 bases; junction bases not matched to a gene: 15. Germline CDR1 GTSNPN, CDR2 SVGIG (reference sequence). The CDR3 totals 16 residues.

V and J are TRBV27 and TRBJ2-3, with 9 positions matching TRBD2. CDR3 length: 14 amino acids. Per germline, CDR1 MNHEY and CDR2 SMNVEV (reference sequence). Trimming cost V 6 bases and J 2 bases; bases outside gene matches: 3. CDR3 sequence: CASRGLALTDTQYF. The CDR3, as DNA: TGTGCCAGCAGAGGACTAGCGCTCACAGATACGCAGTATTTT.

This chain uses TRBV7-9 with TRBJ2-7, with 9 positions matching TRBD1. V gave up 4 bases and J gave up 3 bases; unmatched junction bases: 7. The CDR3 extends over 15 amino acids. Germline V gives CDR1 SEHNR, CDR2 FQNEAQ (reference sequence). The CDR3 bases are TGTGCCAGCAGCTCATTACAGGGGGCAGGCTACGAGCAGTACTTC. It specifies CASSSLQGAGYEQYF.

CDR3: CASSSTTSGVRETQYF. For the CDR3, the DNA is TGTGCCAGCAGCTCCACGACTAGCGGGGTTCGGGAGACCCAGTACTTC. The rearrangement links TRBV13 to TRBJ2-5, with 11 bases matching TRBD2. V was pared by 4 bases and J by 5 bases, with 9 bases of the junction left unmatched. CDR3 length equals 16 residues. Germline loops: CDR1 PRHDT, CDR2 FYEKMQ (reference sequence). Together with reference TRBV13 and TRBJ2-5, the CDR3 gives the full variable domain: AAGVIQSPRHLIKEKRETATLKCYPIPRHDTVYWYQQGPGQDPQFLISFYEKMQSDKGSIPDRFSAQQFSDYHSELNMSSLELGDSALYFCASSSTTSGVRETQYFGPGTRLLVL.

This clone was counted a few times. The rearrangement joins TRBV5-1 to TRBJ2-7; TRBD2 matches at 7 bases. V was clipped by 1 base and J by 3 bases; unmatched bases: 7. This CDR3 has 15 amino acids. CDR1 is SGHRS, CDR2 YFSETQ, per germline. The chain's CDR3 is CASSLQGEGSYEQYF. The CDR3 DNA reads TGCGCCAGCAGCTTGCAAGGGGAGGGGAGCTACGAGCAGTACTTC.

There are a few counts of this clone. CDR3 residues: CASSQDRGGQPQHF. The DNA of the CDR3 is TGTGCCAGCAGTCAGGACAGGGGAGGTCAGCCCCAGCATTTT. The chain carries TRBV6-6 and TRBJ1-5; 9 bases map to TRBD1. Trimming took 5 bases from V and 6 from J; bases not matched to a gene: 5. Germline values: CDR1 MNHNY, CDR2 SVGAGI (reference sequence). The CDR3 runs 14 residues.

CDR3 in DNA: TGTGCCAGCAGTTTTGGTGGGAGTAGTCGTCAGCCCCAGCATTTT. Residues: CASSFGGSSRQPQHF. The chain employs TRBV28 and TRBJ1-5, with unresolved D. Trimming removed 3 bases at V and 6 bases at J, with 15 bases between. This CDR3 region has 15 residues. Germline V CDR1 and CDR2: MDHEN, SYDVKM.

J is TRBJ2-3 and V is TRBV30; no reliable D call. CDR3 size: 12 residues. Germline CDR1 is GTSNPN and CDR2 is SVGIG (reference sequence). V was pared by 4 bases and J by 3 bases, with 8 bases between. The CDR3 nucleotides are TGTGCCTGGAATGTCGGTACAGATACGCAGTATTTT. This encodes CAWNVGTDTQYF. Full variable domain (remainder filled in from reference TRBV30 and TRBJ2-3): SQTIHQWPATLVQPVGSPLSLECTVEGTSNPNLYWYRQAAGRGLQLLFYSVGIGQISSEVPQNLSASRPQDRQFILSSKKLLLSDSGFYLCAWNVGTDTQYFGPGTRLTVL.

The chain couples TRBV28 to TRBJ1-5; possible D gene TRBD1, 5 bases. The CDR3 is 16 amino acids. Germline CDR1 reads MDHEN; CDR2 reads SYDVKM. Between the trimmed V and J ends, which lost 3 bases and 0 bases, there was a span of 12 bases. The CDR3 sequence is CASSFLGAGSNQPQHF. As DNA, the CDR3 is TGTGCCAGCAGTTTCTTAGGGGCTGGTAGCAATCAGCCCCAGCATTTT.

The CDR3 DNA reads TGTGCCAGCAGCCGGAACACTGAAGCTTTCTTT. Amino acids: CASSRNTEAFF. This chain connects TRBV11-2 to TRBJ1-1; D not certain. Trimming took 5 bases from V and 1 from J, leaving 2 bases between them. Germline V gene data show CDR1 as SGHAT and CDR2 as FQNNGV. This CDR3 comprises 11 residues.

The chain joins TRBV19 to TRBJ2-3, with 9 bases matching TRBD1. There are 14 residues in the CDR3. Trimming took 4 bases from V and 6 from J; bases not matched to a gene: 5. Germline-derived CDR1 and CDR2 are LNHDA and SQIVND (reference sequence). The CDR3 reads CASSTGQGFDTQYF. The DNA for the CDR3 is TGTGCCAGTAGTACGGGACAGGGTTTCGATACGCAGTATTTT.

V and J are TRBV6-4 and TRBJ2-1, with TRBD2 identical over 10 bases. CDR3 length: 15 residues. CDR1 MRHNA and CDR2 SNTAGT come from the germline V gene. V trimming: 6 bases; J trimming: 6 bases; junction bases outside the gene matches: 8. CDR3 coding DNA: TGTGCCAGCAGCCGACTAGCGGGTGAGCCCAATGAGCAGTTCTTC. This codes for CASSRLAGEPNEQFF.

The rearrangement links TRBV4-1 to TRBJ1-6; perhaps TRBD1 as D (6 bases). V lost 1 base to trimming and J lost 10 bases, with 17 bases between them. The CDR3 runs to 16 residues. Germline V lookup: CDR1 MGHRA, CDR2 YSYEKL. In DNA, the CDR3 is TGCGCCAGCAGCCAAGTAGGAGGACAGAAAAACTCACCCCTCCACTTT. Residues: CASSQVGGQKNSPLHF.

CDR3 residues: CASSLLMNTEAFF. The CDR3 nucleotides read TGTGCCAGCAGCTTACTTATGAACACTGAAGCTTTCTTT. The rearrangement links TRBV7-3 to TRBJ1-1; no firm D call. This CDR3 is 13 amino acids long. Germline lookup yields CDR1 SGHTA and CDR2 FQGTGA. V gave up 2 bases and J gave up 0 bases, with 4 bases separating them. The full variable domain, rest sourced from reference TRBV7-3 and TRBJ1-1, is GAGVSQTPSNKVTEKGKYVELRCDPISGHTALYWYRQSLGQGPEFLIYFQGTGAADDSGLPNDRFFAVRPEGSVSTLKIQRTERGDSAVYLCASSLLMNTEAFFGQGTRLTVV.

The chain has TRBV6-5 and TRBJ2-7, with 11 bases matching TRBD2. With V trimmed by 4 bases and J by 3 bases, 5 bases remained unmatched. The CDR3 consists of 15 residues. CDR1 and CDR2 (germline): MNHEY, SVGAGI. As DNA, the CDR3 is TGTGCCAGCAGTTTAGGGACTAGCGGCCTCTACGAGCAGTACTTC. Amino acids: CASSLGTSGLYEQYF.

This clone came up a few times. V and J are TRBV6-1 and TRBJ1-2; TRBD1 matches at 7 bases. The ends lost 3 bases at V and 4 bases at J; junction bases unmatched: 8. Germline values: CDR1 MNHNS, CDR2 SASEGT. This CDR3 is 15 amino acids long. The CDR3 DNA reads TGTGCCAGCAGTGAGGTAACAGGGGACTTCTATGGCTACACCTTC. Protein product: CASSEVTGDFYGYTF.

The CDR3 protein is CASSLSNRANEKLFF. In DNA, the CDR3 is TGTGCCAGCAGTTTAAGTAACAGGGCTAATGAAAAACTGTTTTTT. The rearrangement uses TRBV28 and TRBJ1-4; perhaps TRBD1 as D (6 bases). The CDR3 totals 15 residues. Trimming took 2 bases from V and 3 from J, leaving 10 bases between them. The V gene's germline CDR1 is MDHEN and CDR2 SYDVKM.

V and J are TRBV5-4 and TRBJ2-3; 7 bases line up with TRBD1. The CDR3 spans 17 residues. Germline CDR1 and CDR2: SGHNT and YYREEE (reference sequence). The junction had 8 bases not matched to a gene; V was cut back by 1 base and J by 0 bases. This chain's CDR3 is CASSLYRGPTSTDTQYF. CDR3 DNA: TGTGCCAGCAGCTTGTATAGGGGGCCAACTAGCACAGATACGCAGTATTTT.

This chain links TRBV29-1 with TRBJ2-1; TRBD1 is a possible D gene (6 bases). Germline CDR1 reads SQVTM; CDR2 reads ANQGSEA. V was cut by 7 bases and J by 9 bases, with 16 bases left in between. This CDR3 is 12 amino acids long. The CDR3 DNA reads as TGCAGCGCTCGGACAGCCCGGTCTGAGCAGTTCTTC. As protein: CSARTARSEQFF.

The chain combines TRBV9 with TRBJ2-7; D is unresolved. CDR3 length equals 13 residues. Between the trimmed V and J ends, which lost 0 bases and 5 bases, there was a span of 9 bases. Germline V gene sequence: CDR1 SGDLS, CDR2 YYNGEE. DNA for the CDR3: TGTGCCAGCAGCGTAGGTACGGTCAACGAGCAGTACTTC. Translated: CASSVGTVNEQYF.